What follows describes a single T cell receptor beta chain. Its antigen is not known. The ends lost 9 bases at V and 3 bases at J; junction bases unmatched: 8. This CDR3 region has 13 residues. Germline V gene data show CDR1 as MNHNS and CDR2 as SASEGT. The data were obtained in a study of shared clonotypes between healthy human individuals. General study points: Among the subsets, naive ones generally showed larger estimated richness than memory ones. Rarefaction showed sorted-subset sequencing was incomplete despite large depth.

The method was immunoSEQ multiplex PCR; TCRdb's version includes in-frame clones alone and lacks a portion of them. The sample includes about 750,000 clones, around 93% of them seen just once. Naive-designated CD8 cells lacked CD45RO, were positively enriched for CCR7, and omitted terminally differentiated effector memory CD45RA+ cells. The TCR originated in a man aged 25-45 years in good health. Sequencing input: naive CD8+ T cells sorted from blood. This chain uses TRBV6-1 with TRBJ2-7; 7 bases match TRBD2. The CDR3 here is CASLGSGDYEQYF. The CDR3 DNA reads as TGTGCCAGTTTAGGGAGCGGGGACTACGAGCAGTACTTC.